Below are 24 T cell receptor beta chains sequenced from a single sample in a study of blood T cell repertoires in COVID-19. Only in-frame clones appear in the TCRdb table, and some are missing; sequencing was by immunoSEQ multiplex PCR. The repertoire has around 330,000 clones, approximately 88% of them found once; the top ten carry 1.5% to 2%. The sequencing input was peripheral blood. The receptors were sampled from a woman in her 30s with COVID-19, enrolled during active disease.

The chain carries TRBV7-8 and TRBJ1-1; D perhaps matches TRBD1 (5 bases). Germline CDR1 SGHVS, CDR2 FQNEAQ. V shed 4 bases and J shed 2 bases, with 14 bases lying between them. The CDR3 is 15 amino acids. The CDR3 protein is CASSWGLTLNTEAFF. CDR3 in DNA: TGTGCCAGCAGCTGGGGACTCACTTTAAACACTGAAGCTTTCTTT. The whole variable domain, remainder taken from reference TRBV7-8 and TRBJ1-1, is GAGVSQSPRYKVAKRGQDVALRCDPISGHVSLFWYQQALGQGPEFLTYFQNEAQLDKSGLPSDRFFAERPEGSVSTLKIQRTQQEDSAVYLCASSWGLTLNTEAFFGQGTRLTVV.

The gene calls are TRBV5-1 and TRBJ1-1, with 8 positions matching TRBD1. The CDR3 has 16 residues. The germline V gene has CDR1 SGHRS and CDR2 YFSETQ. V trimming: 1 base; J trimming: 0 bases; junction bases outside the gene matches: 5. Here the CDR3 reads CASSLRAGGVNTEAFF. For the CDR3, the DNA is TGCGCCAGCAGCTTGAGGGCAGGGGGCGTGAACACTGAAGCTTTCTTT.

The rearrangement uses TRBV11-3 and TRBJ2-5, with 7 nucleotides matching TRBD2. Germline trimming cut 5 bases from V and 1 base from J; bases unmatched to any gene: 7. Germline CDR1 and CDR2: SGHNT and YENEEA. The CDR3 sequence is 15 residues long. CDR3 protein: CASSRGASGQETQYF. Written as DNA, the CDR3 is TGTGCCAGCAGCCGAGGGGCTAGCGGCCAAGAGACCCAGTACTTC.

The chain recombines TRBV9 with TRBJ1-6; D remains unclear. V was cut by 1 base and J by 7 bases, with 3 bases left in between. CDR1 and CDR2 from the germline V gene are SGDLS and YYNGEE. This CDR3 spans 12 amino acids. The CDR3 sequence: CASSVQNSPLHF. CDR3 coding DNA: TGTGCCAGCAGCGTACAGAATTCACCCCTCCACTTT. Drawing the rest from reference TRBV9 and TRBJ1-6, the complete variable domain is DSGVTQTPKHLITATGQRVTLRCSPRSGDLSVYWYQQSLDQGLQFLIQYYNGEERAKGNILERFSAQQFPDLHSELNLSSLELGDSALYFCASSVQNSPLHFGNGTRLTVT.

V and J are TRBV3-1 (or the pseudogene TRBV3-2) and TRBJ2-3; 9 nucleotides align to TRBD2. The CDR3 runs to 15 residues. V lost 4 bases and J lost 3; bases outside the gene matches: 5. Germline CDR1 and CDR2: LGHDT and YNNKEL (reference sequence). The chain's CDR3 is CASSLAGVGTDTQYF. CDR3 nucleotides: TGTGCCAGCAGCCTAGCGGGGGTCGGGACAGATACGCAGTATTTT.

The chain employs TRBV30 and TRBJ1-5, with D perhaps matching TRBD1 (6 bases). Germline V gene lookup returns CDR1 GTSNPN and CDR2 SVGIG (reference sequence). Trimming pared 2 bases from V and 1 base from J, leaving 12 bases between. The CDR3 has 15 amino acids. The CDR3 region is CAWSPRGQSNQPQHF. The CDR3 DNA follows: TGTGCCTGGAGTCCCAGGGGTCAGAGCAATCAGCCCCAGCATTTT.

In the case of this clone: Sequence at one end of the junction differs from germline and may be a read error. V and J are TRBV18 and TRBJ1-1; D is unclear. Germline values: CDR1 KGHSH, CDR2 LQKENI. The CDR3 is 17 residues long. The CDR3: CASSPQSGRAGNSEAFF. CDR3 DNA sequence: TGTGCCAGCTCACCACAATCCGGGCGCGCGGGGAACAGTGAAGCTTTCTTT.

This sequence joins TRBV2 and TRBJ1-5, with D uncertain. The CDR3 is made up of 15 amino acids. V shed 3 bases and J shed 4 bases, with 13 bases lying between them. Per germline, CDR1 SNHLY and CDR2 FYNNEI. For the CDR3, the DNA is TGTGCCAGCAGTGACGCTATATCTGCAAATCAGCCCCAGCATTTT. This encodes CASSDAISANQPQHF. The full variable domain, its missing parts supplied by reference TRBV2 and TRBJ1-5, is EPEVTQTPSHQVTQMGQEVILRCVPISNHLYFYWYRQILGQKVEFLVSFYNNEISEKSEIFDDQFSVERPDGSNFTLKIRSTKLEDSAMYFCASSDAISANQPQHFGDGTRLSIL.

This chain uses TRBV28 with TRBJ1-1; no clear D. From germline, CDR1 is MDHEN and CDR2 SYDVKM. The V end was cut by 6 bases, the J end by 5 bases, with 10 bases between. There are 12 residues in the CDR3. The CDR3 DNA follows: TGTGCCAGCAGACCTAGGTGGACTGAAGCTTTCTTT. Translation gives CASRPRWTEAFF.

The genes are TRBV4-1 and TRBJ2-2; D may be TRBD2 (5 bases). The CDR3 loop spans 13 amino acids. The germline CDR1 and CDR2 sequences are MGHRA and YSYEKL. V was clipped by 4 bases and J by 8 bases, with 11 bases between them. CDR3 in DNA: TGCGCCAGCAGCCCCAAGGGAGAAGGGGAGCTGTTTTTT. As protein: CASSPKGEGELFF.

V and J are TRBV3-1 (or the pseudogene TRBV3-2) and TRBJ1-4; 10 bases match TRBD1. Germline lookup yields CDR1 LGHDT and CDR2 YNNKEL (reference sequence). The J segment lost 3 bases and the V segment lost 3 bases, leaving 7 bases of the junction unmatched. This CDR3 spans 17 amino acids. CDR3 residues: CASSQAGQGSANEKLFF. The DNA for the CDR3 is TGTGCCAGCAGCCAGGCGGGACAGGGGTCAGCTAATGAAAAACTGTTTTTT.

Notes on this clone: The germline gene is not matched at one end of the junction; a read error may be the cause. This chain joins TRBV27 and TRBJ1-1; 10 bases map to TRBD1. Per the germline V gene, CDR1 is MNHEY and CDR2 is SMNVEV (reference sequence). This CDR3 contains 13 residues. The CDR3 protein is CASSSTIGTGVGF. CDR3 nucleotides: TGTGCCAGCAGCTCAACTATCGGGACAGGGGTAGGATTT.

The gene calls are TRBV12-3 or TRBV12-4 and TRBJ2-7, with 7 nucleotides matching TRBD2. The junction had 3 bases not matched to a gene; V was cut back by 4 bases and J by 6 bases. The CDR3 is made up of 12 amino acids. This CDR3 is CASSSGGFEQYV. In DNA, the CDR3 is TGTGCCAGCAGTTCGGGAGGCTTCGAGCAGTACGTC.

This chain uses TRBV21-1 with TRBJ2-5; TRBD2 was called by the table and not checked on the DNA. TRBV21-1 constitutes a pseudogene. The CDR3 is 13 amino acids. The CDR3 here is CASSARSLETQYF. DNA of the CDR3: TGTGCCAGCAGCGCCCGGTCGTTAGAGACCCAGTACTTC.

This chain links TRBV11-2 with TRBJ1-1, with D perhaps TRBD1 (6 bases). The CDR3 contains 15 residues. V was cut by 0 bases and J by 1 base, with 9 bases left in between. Germline lookup yields CDR1 SGHAT and CDR2 FQNNGV. The CDR3 DNA follows: TGTGCCAGCAGCTTAGATAGGACAGCGAACACTGAAGCTTTCTTT. Translation: CASSLDRTANTEAFF. Full variable domain (missing parts from reference TRBV11-2 and TRBJ1-1): EAGVAQSPRYKIIEKRQSVAFWCNPISGHATLYWYQQILGQGPKLLIQFQNNGVVDDSQLPKDRFSAERLKGVDSTLKIQPAKLEDSAVYLCASSLDRTANTEAFFGQGTRLTVV.

This clone has only one observation. CDR3 in amino acids: CASSERSSDTQYF. CDR3 in DNA: TGTGCCAGCAGCGAGCGCTCCTCAGATACGCAGTATTTT. This rearrangement joins TRBV9 to TRBJ2-3, with D uncertain. The germline CDR1 and CDR2 sequences are SGDLS and YYNGEE. V was clipped by 3 bases and J by 4 bases, with 9 bases between them. This CDR3 is 13 amino acids long.

The rearrangement joins TRBV3-1 (or the pseudogene TRBV3-2) to TRBJ1-5, with D tentatively TRBD1 (5 bases). Deletions cut 0 bases from V and 0 bases from J, with 9 bases between. Germline V gives CDR1 LGHDT, CDR2 YNNKEL (reference sequence). This CDR3 has 16 residues. Here the CDR3 reads CASSQDGTNSNQPQHF. CDR3 DNA sequence: TGTGCCAGCAGCCAAGATGGGACTAATAGCAATCAGCCCCAGCATTTT.

This chain connects TRBV27 to TRBJ2-1; TRBD1 aligns across 7 bases. In germline, CDR1 is MNHEY, CDR2 SMNVEV (reference sequence). The V and J ends lost 5 bases and 5 bases, in that order; junction bases with no gene match: 18. The CDR3 is 18 amino acids. The CDR3 protein is CASSPDIDRAVVDNEQFF. DNA of the CDR3: TGTGCCAGCAGTCCGGACATCGACAGGGCGGTTGTGGACAATGAGCAGTTCTTC.

This rearrangement joins TRBV6-5 to TRBJ1-6; 7 bases line up with TRBD1. The CDR3 loop spans 15 amino acids. In germline, CDR1 is MNHEY, CDR2 SVGAGI. Germline trimming cut 2 bases from V and 7 bases from J; bases unmatched to any gene: 5. The CDR3 spells CASSYLGQKNSPLHF. The CDR3 nucleotides are TGTGCCAGCAGTTACCTGGGACAGAAAAATTCACCCCTCCACTTT.

This clone occurred a few times. This rearrangement joins TRBV29-1 to TRBJ1-2; 7 bases line up with TRBD1. Trimming removed 2 bases from V and 5 bases from J; junction bases left unmatched: 2. The CDR3 is 12 amino acids. Germline V gene lookup returns CDR1 SQVTM and CDR2 ANQGSEA. This CDR3 reads CSVETGDYGYTF. Written as DNA, the CDR3 is TGCAGCGTTGAAACAGGGGATTATGGCTACACCTTC.

The chain is built from TRBV7-9 and TRBJ1-6; D gene uncertain. The CDR3 totals 16 residues. Trimming cost V 1 base and J 0 bases, with 7 bases left between them. From germline, CDR1 is SEHNR and CDR2 FQNEAQ (reference sequence). CDR3 region: CASSLDESSYNSPLHF. The CDR3 nucleotides are TGTGCCAGCAGCTTAGATGAGAGCTCCTATAATTCACCCCTCCACTTT.

J is TRBJ1-3 and V is TRBV19; D unclear. Germline CDR1 reads LNHDA; CDR2 reads SQIVND (reference sequence). V lost 9 bases and J lost 2, with 23 bases in between. The CDR3 has 17 residues. CDR3: CASQKLWTKTTGNTIYF. CDR3 DNA sequence: TGTGCCAGCCAAAAGCTTTGGACGAAGACTACTGGAAACACCATATATTTT.

V gene TRBV5-4 combines with J gene TRBJ2-3, with TRBD2 matching 14 bases. CDR3 length equals 18 residues. The trim removed 4 bases at V and 0 bases at J, leaving 7 bases unmatched. Germline CDR1 and CDR2: SGHNT and YYREEE (reference sequence). CDR3 region: CASSPGLAGVTSTDTQYF. In DNA, the CDR3 is TGTGCCAGCAGCCCGGGACTAGCGGGGGTTACTAGCACAGATACGCAGTATTTT.

The chain couples TRBV4-1 to TRBJ1-5; 8 bases are shared with TRBD1. Trimming at V came to 2 bases and at J to 2 bases, leaving 5 bases not matched to a gene. Germline CDR1 and CDR2: MGHRA and YSYEKL. CDR3 length: 16 residues. CDR3 DNA: TGCGCCAGCAGCCAAACGCCGACAGGGGGCAATCAGCCCCAGCATTTT. Amino acids: CASSQTPTGGNQPQHF.